One TCR beta chain is described in this entry. This sample stems from a study of cytomegalovirus exposure and HLA in healthy donors. PCR used 60 Vbeta primers and 13 Jbeta primers. Sequencing used immunoSEQ multiplex PCR; TCRdb keeps in-frame clones, though not all of them. The sample has about 110,000 clones, roughly 87% seen once. Sequencing was carried out using PBMCs. The clonotype originates from a man aged 25-40 years in good health and CMV-seropositive.

CDR3 loop: CASSQELAGTLADTQYF. The CDR3 DNA reads TGTGCCAGCAGCCAAGAACTAGCGGGTACGCTGGCAGATACGCAGTATTTT. V gene TRBV4-2 combines with J gene TRBJ2-3; TRBD2 matches at 9 bases. In germline, CDR1 is LGHNA, CDR2 YNFKEQ. The CDR3 is 17 amino acids. V shed 0 bases and J 4 bases; nucleotides not matched to a gene: 8.